The T cell receptor beta chain described here comes from a study of T cells in Graves' hyperthyroidism and ophthalmopathy. TCR beta CDR3 regions were amplified from RNA. HTBI primers were used for first-round RT-PCR of the TCR CDR3. TCRdb reanalysed the multiplex PCR reads using MiXCR and keeps one entry per CDR3 protein. The profile shows fewer than 110,000 distinct CDR3 sequences, about 45% of them singletons. The CDR3 has 13 residues. CDR1 and CDR2 from the germline V gene are SQVTM and ANQGSEA. Trimming removed 4 bases at V and 7 bases at J, with 14 bases between. This clonotype was counted ten times or more.

The chain recombines TRBV29-1 with TRBJ2-1; possibly TRBD2 for D (5 bases). Input material: blood. The clonotype comes from a middle-aged man with Graves' hyperthyroidism. The CDR3 is CSVGGPHRNEQFF. CDR3 sequence (DNA): TGCAGCGTTGGCGGGCCCCACCGGAATGAGCAGTTCTTC.